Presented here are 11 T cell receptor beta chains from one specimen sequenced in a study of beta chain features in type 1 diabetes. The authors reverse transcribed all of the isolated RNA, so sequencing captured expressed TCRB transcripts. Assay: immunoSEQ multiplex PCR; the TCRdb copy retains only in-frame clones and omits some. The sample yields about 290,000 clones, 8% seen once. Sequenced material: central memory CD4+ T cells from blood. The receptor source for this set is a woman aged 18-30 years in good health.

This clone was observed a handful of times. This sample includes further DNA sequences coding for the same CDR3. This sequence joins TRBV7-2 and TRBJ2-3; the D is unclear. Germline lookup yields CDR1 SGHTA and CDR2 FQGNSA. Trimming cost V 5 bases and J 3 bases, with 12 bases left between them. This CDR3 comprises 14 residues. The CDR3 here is CASSLGPLTDTQYF. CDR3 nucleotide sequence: TGTGCCAGCAGCCTAGGACCTCTGACAGATACGCAGTATTTT.

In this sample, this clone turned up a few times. The CDR3 DNA sequence: TGTGCCAGCAGCTCTCCCACAGGGGGCCGCTACGAGCAGTACTTC. Protein sequence: CASSSPTGGRYEQYF. This chain uses TRBV11-2 with TRBJ2-7; TRBD1 matches 9 bases. J was trimmed by 3 bases and V by 4 bases; bases with no gene match: 7. The CDR3 totals 15 residues. Germline V lookup: CDR1 SGHAT, CDR2 FQNNGV.

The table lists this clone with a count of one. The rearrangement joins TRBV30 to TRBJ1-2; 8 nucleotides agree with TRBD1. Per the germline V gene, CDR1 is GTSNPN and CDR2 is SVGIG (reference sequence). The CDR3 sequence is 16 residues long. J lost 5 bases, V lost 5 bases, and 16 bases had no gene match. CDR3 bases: TGTGCCTGGGATATATCAGGGGGCGCGACGAGGTATGGCTACACCTTC. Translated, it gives CAWDISGGATRYGYTF.

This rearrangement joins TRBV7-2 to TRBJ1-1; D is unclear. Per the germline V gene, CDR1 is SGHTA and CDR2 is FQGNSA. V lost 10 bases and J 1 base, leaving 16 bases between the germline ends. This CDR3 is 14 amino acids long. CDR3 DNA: TGTGCCACCTCCTCTCGGGGTGCGAACACTGAAGCTTTCTTT. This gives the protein CATSSRGANTEAFF.

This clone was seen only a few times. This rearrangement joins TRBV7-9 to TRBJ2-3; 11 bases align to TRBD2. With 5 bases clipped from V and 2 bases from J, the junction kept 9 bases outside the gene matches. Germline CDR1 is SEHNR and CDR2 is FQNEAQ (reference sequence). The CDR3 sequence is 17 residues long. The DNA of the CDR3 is TGTGCCAGCAGCCCCCAGACTAGCGGGATTCCCACAGATACGCAGTATTTT. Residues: CASSPQTSGIPTDTQYF. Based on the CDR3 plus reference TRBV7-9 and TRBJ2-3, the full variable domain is DTGVSQNPRHKITKRGQNVTFRCDPISEHNRLYWYRQTLGQGPEFLTYFQNEAQLEKSRLLSDRFSAERPKGSFSTLEIQRTEQGDSAMYLCASSPQTSGIPTDTQYFGPGTRLTVL.

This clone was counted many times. The CDR3, as DNA: TGTGCCAGCAGCGTAGCCCAGGGAGGCACAGATACGCAGTATTTT. Its translation: CASSVAQGGTDTQYF. The chain links TRBV9 to TRBJ2-3, with D perhaps being TRBD1 or TRBD2 (5 bases each). The CDR3 has 15 amino acids. Looked up from germline, CDR1 is SGDLS and CDR2 is YYNGEE. V gave up 0 bases and J gave up 1 base, with 9 bases separating them.

CDR3 sequence: CAIRDPGTGGNYGYTF. CDR3 DNA sequence: TGTGCCATCAGAGACCCCGGGACAGGGGGTAACTATGGCTACACCTTC. V is TRBV10-3 and J is TRBJ1-2, with 11 nucleotides matching TRBD1. This CDR3 spans 16 amino acids. CDR1 is ENHRY, CDR2 SYGVKD, per germline. Trimming removed 6 bases from V and 1 base from J; junction bases left unmatched: 7.

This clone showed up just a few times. CDR3 loop: CSAGLAGGRLNEQYF. The CDR3 DNA is TGCAGCGCCGGACTAGCGGGAGGCCGCCTAAACGAGCAGTACTTC. The V gene is TRBV29-1, the J gene TRBJ2-7, with 14 bases identical to TRBD2. Germline V gene sequence: CDR1 SQVTM, CDR2 ANQGSEA. This CDR3 is built from 15 residues. V shed 7 bases and J 5 bases; nucleotides not matched to a gene: 10.

CDR3 residues: CASSVRPSSYNEQFF. The CDR3 bases are TGTGCCAGCAGTGTTAGACCCAGCTCCTACAATGAGCAGTTCTTC. The rearrangement uses TRBV7-2 and TRBJ2-1, with D unclear. The ends were cut back, 6 bases at V and 0 bases at J, with 12 bases in the middle. The CDR3 length is 15 residues. From germline, CDR1 is SGHTA and CDR2 FQGNSA. Full variable domain (missing parts from reference TRBV7-2 and TRBJ2-1): GAGVSQSPSNKVTEKGKDVELRCDPISGHTALYWYRQSLGQGLEFLIYFQGNSAPDKSGLPSDRFSAERTGGSVSTLTIQRTQQEDSAVYLCASSVRPSSYNEQFFGPGTRLTVL.

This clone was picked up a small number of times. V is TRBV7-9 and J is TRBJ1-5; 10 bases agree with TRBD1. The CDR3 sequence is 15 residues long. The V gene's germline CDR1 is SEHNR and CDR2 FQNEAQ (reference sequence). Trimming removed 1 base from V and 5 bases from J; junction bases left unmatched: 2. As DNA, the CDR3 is TGTGCCAGCAGCTTAGGACAGGGGGCATATCAGCCCCAGCATTTT. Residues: CASSLGQGAYQPQHF.

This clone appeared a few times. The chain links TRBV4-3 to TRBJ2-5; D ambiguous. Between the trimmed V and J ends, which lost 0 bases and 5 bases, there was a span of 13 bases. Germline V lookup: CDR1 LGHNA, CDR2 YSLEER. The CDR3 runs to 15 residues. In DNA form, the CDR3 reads TGCGCCAGCAGCCAAGATTCCCAGAGGATCGAGACCCAGTACTTC. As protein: CASSQDSQRIETQYF.